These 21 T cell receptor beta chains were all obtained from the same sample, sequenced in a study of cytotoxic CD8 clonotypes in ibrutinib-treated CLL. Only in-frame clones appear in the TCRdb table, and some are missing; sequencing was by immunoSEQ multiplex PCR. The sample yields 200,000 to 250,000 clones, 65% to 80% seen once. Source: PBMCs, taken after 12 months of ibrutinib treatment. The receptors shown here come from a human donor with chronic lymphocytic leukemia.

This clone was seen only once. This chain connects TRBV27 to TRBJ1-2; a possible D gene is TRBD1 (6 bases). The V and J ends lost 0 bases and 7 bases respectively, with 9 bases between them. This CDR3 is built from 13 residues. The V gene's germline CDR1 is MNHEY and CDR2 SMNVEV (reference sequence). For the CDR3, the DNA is TGTGCCAGCAGTTTATCTTGGGGGGCTGGCTACACCTTC. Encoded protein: CASSLSWGAGYTF.

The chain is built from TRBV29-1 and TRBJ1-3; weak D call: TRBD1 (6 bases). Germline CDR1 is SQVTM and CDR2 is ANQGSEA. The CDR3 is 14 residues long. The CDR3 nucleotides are TGCAGTGCTGATCCCAGGGGAAGGGGAAACACCATATATTTT. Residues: CSADPRGRGNTIYF.

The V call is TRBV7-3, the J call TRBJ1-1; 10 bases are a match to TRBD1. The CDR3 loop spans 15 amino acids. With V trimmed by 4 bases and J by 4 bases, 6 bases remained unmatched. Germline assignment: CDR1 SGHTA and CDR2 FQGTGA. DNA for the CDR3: TGTGCCAGCAGCTCGACAGGGGGCGCCCTCACTGAAGCTTTCTTT. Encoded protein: CASSSTGGALTEAFF.

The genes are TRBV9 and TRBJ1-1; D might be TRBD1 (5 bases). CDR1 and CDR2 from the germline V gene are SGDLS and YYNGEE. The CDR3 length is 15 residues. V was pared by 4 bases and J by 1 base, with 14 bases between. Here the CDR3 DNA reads TGTGCCAGCAGCCCCCACGGTGGGGCGAACACTGAAGCTTTCTTT. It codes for CASSPHGGANTEAFF.

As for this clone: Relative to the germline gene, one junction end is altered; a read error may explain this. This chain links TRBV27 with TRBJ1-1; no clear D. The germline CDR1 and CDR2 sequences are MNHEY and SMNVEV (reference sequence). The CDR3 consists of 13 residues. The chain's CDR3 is CASSPLGNNEAFF. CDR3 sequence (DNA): TGTGCCAGCAGTCCCCTTGGCAACAATGAAGCTTTCTTT.

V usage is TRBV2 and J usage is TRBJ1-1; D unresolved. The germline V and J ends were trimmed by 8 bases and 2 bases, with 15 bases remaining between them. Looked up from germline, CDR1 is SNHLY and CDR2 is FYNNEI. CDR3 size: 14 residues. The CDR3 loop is CASRHRGLNTEAFF. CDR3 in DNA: TGTGCCAGCCGCCACCGGGGTTTAAACACTGAAGCTTTCTTT.

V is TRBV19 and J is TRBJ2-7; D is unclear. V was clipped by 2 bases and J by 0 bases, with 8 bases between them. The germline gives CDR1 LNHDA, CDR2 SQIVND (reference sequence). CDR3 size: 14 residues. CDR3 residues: CASSISSSSYEQYF. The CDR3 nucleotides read TGTGCCAGTAGTATAAGCAGCAGCTCCTACGAGCAGTACTTC.

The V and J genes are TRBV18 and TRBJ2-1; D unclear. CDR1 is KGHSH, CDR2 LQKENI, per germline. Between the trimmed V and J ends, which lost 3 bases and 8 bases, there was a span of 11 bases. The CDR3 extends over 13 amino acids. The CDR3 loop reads CASSPAAGHEQFF. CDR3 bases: TGTGCCAGCTCACCGGCAGCTGGCCATGAGCAGTTCTTC. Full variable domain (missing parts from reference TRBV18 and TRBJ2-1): NAGVMQNPRHLVRRRGQEARLRCSPMKGHSHVYWYRQLPEEGLKFMVYLQKENIIDESGMPKERFSAEFPKEGPSILRIQQVVRGDSAAYFCASSPAAGHEQFFGPGTRLTVL.

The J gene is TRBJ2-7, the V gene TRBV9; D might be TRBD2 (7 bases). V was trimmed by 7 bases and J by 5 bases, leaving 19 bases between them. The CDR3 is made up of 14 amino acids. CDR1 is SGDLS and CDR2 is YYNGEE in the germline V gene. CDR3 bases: TGTGCCAGCGCCACGGGGGGCCAGAGCGACGAGCAGTACTTC. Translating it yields CASATGGQSDEQYF.

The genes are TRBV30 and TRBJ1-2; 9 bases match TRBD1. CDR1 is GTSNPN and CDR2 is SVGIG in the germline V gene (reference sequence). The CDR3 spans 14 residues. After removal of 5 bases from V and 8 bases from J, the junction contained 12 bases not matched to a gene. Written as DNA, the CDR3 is TGTGCCTGGGGTGCGGGACAGGGAATTAACGGCTACACCTTC. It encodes CAWGAGQGINGYTF.

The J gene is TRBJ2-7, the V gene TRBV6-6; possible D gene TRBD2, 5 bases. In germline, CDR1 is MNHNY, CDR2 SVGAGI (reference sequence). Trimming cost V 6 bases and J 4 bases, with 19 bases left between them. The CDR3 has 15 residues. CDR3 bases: TGTGCCAGCAGCACCACGGCGGGTGGGTGGTACGAGCAGTACTTC. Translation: CASSTTAGGWYEQYF.

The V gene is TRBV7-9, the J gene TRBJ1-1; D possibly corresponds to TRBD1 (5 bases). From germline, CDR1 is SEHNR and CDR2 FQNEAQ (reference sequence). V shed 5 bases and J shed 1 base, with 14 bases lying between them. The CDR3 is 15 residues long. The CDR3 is CASSQDRQPNTEAFF. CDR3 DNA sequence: TGTGCCAGCAGCCAAGACCGACAGCCGAACACTGAAGCTTTCTTT.

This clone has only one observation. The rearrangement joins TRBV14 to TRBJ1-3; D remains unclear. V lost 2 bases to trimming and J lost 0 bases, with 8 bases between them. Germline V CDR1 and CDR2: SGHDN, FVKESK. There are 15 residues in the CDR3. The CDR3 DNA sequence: TGTGCCAGCAGCCAATTGGGGATCTCTGGAAACACCATATATTTT. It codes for CASSQLGISGNTIYF.

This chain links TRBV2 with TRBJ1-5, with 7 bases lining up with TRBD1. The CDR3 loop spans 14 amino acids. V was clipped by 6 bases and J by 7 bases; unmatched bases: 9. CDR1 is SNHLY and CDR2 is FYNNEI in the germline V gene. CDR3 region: CASSAGQKSQPQHF. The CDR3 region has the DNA TGTGCCAGCAGCGCGGGACAGAAATCCCAGCCCCAGCATTTT.

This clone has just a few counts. CDR3 protein: CASSSGGRGTGELFF. The DNA for the CDR3 is TGTGCCAGCAGCTCGGGGGGCAGGGGCACCGGGGAGCTGTTTTTT. The rearrangement uses TRBV7-9 and TRBJ2-2, with a possible D match to TRBD2 (7 bases). This CDR3 is 15 amino acids long. The germline gives CDR1 SEHNR, CDR2 FQNEAQ (reference sequence). The V end was cut by 4 bases, the J end by 4 bases, with 13 bases between.

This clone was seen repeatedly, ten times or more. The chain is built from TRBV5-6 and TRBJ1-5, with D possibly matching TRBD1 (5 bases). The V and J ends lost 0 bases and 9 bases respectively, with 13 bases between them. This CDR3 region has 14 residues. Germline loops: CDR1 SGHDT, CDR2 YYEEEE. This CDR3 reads CASSLGQGLGPQHF. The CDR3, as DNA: TGTGCCAGCAGCTTGGGCCAGGGCTTAGGGCCCCAGCATTTT.

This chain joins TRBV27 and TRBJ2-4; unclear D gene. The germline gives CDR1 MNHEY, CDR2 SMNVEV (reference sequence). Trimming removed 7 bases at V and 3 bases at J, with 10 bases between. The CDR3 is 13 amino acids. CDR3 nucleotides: TGTGCCAGCAAACCCCTAGGCAAAAACATTCAGTACTTC. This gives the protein CASKPLGKNIQYF.

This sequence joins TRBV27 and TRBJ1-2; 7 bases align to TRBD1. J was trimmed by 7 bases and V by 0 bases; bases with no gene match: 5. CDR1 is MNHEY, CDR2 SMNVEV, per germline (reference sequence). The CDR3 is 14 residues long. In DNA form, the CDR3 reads TGTGCCAGCAGTTTATCGAGGGCAGGGGGTGGCTACACCTTC. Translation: CASSLSRAGGGYTF.

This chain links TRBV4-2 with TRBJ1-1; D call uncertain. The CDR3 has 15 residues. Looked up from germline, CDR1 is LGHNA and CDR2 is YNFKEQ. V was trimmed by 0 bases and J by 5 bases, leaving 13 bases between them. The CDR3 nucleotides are TGTGCCAGCAGCCAAGATCCTCCGGGTGAAACTGAAGCTTTCTTT. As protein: CASSQDPPGETEAFF.

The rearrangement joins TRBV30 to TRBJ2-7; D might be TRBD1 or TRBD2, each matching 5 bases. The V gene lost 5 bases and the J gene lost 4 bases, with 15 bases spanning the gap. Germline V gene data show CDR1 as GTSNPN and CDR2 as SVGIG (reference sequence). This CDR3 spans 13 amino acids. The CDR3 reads CAWGSTGLYEQYF. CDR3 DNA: TGTGCCTGGGGGTCTACGGGGCTGTACGAGCAGTACTTC.

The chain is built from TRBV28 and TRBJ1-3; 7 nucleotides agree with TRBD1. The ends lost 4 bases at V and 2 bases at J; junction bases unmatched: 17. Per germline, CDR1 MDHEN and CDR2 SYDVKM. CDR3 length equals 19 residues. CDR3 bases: TGTGCCAGCAGTTCACGCTTGGGTGCCGGGACAGTCACTGGAAACACCATATATTTT. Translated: CASSSRLGAGTVTGNTIYF.